A single T cell receptor beta chain is shown here with its context. This specimen comes from a study of T cell responses to AZD1222 COVID-19 vaccine. The wider study: Investigators merged groups given second doses at roughly 4 or roughly 12 weeks.

This table comes from immunoSEQ multiplex PCR, and its TCRdb copy is limited to in-frame clones, with some not included. This sample has 100,000 to 120,000 clones, with around 84% found just once. Deletions cut 0 bases from V and 4 bases from J, with 19 bases between. The CDR3 covers 17 residues. CDR1 is SGHRS, CDR2 YFSETQ, per germline. This sample comprised peripheral blood, obtained on day 0 of AZD1222 vaccination. The V and J genes are TRBV5-1 and TRBJ2-5; no clear D gene. This clonotype was obtained from an adult in good health. The CDR3 is CASSLGVGSIPGETQYF. DNA for the CDR3: TGCGCCAGCAGCTTGGGGGTCGGATCCATCCCGGGAGAGACCCAGTACTTC.